This paragraph covers one T cell receptor beta chain sequence. Its antigen is currently unknown. These data come from a study of identical twins. General study points: Excess sharing by twins proved weaker in beta out-of-frame sequences. It was out-of-frame TCR alpha sharing in monozygotic twins that models underestimated. Fewer insertions marked abundant cord blood beta clonotypes; young adult naive trended weakly, memory not at all.

Each CDR3 protein gets one entry after TCRdb re-called the 5' RACE reads with MiXCR. Of 700,000 or so distinct CDR3 sequences in the sample, about 9.4% were seen once. This same sample was also taken into another study, of yellow fever vaccine responses in identical twins.

The sequence was obtained from a woman aged 18-29 years in good health. Sequencing was done on a sample of PBMCs.

CDR3 region: CASSIRDLETQYF. The CDR3 nucleotides are TGTGCCAGTAGTATAAGGGACCTAGAGACCCAGTACTTC. This chain uses TRBV19 with TRBJ2-5; D tentatively fits TRBD1 or TRBD2 (5 bases each). The germline gives CDR1 LNHDA, CDR2 SQIVND (reference sequence). With 2 bases removed from V and 4 bases from J, the gap between germline ends came to 8 bases. The CDR3 consists of 13 residues.